This TCR beta chain originates from a study of blood T cell repertoires in COVID-19. This clone was found once. Repertoires were generated with immunoSEQ multiplex PCR, while TCRdb's copy carries only in-frame clones and drops some. This table holds more than 200,000 clones, around 89% found once. The V gene's germline CDR1 is LGHNA and CDR2 YNFKEQ. The CDR3 is 16 amino acids. Trimming at V came to 1 base and at J to 4 bases, leaving 7 bases not matched to a gene. The chain has TRBV4-2 and TRBJ1-5, with 7 positions matching TRBD1. Sequencing was performed on PBMCs or T cells enriched from blood (not recorded which). This receptor was identified in a woman aged 25-40 years who had recovered from COVID-19. CDR3 residues: CASSQAFGQANQPQHF. CDR3 in DNA: TGTGCCAGCAGCCAAGCCTTCGGACAGGCTAATCAGCCCCAGCATTTT.